What follows are 8 T cell receptor beta chains derived from one specimen sequenced in a study of Ad26.COV2.S vaccination and SARS-CoV-2 variants. Produced via immunoSEQ multiplex PCR; TCRdb's table is partial and in-frame only. The data contain roughly 300,000 clones, roughly nine tenths of them singletons. The sample's treatment: around 19 received Ad26.COV2.S at low or high dose, single or two shots; 5 received placebo; per-sample allocation not given. Sampling happened 63 days after the first vaccine or placebo injection. The source material was peripheral blood, sampled in a trial of Ad26.COV2.S vaccine versus placebo. The receptor set was obtained from a person between 18 and 60 years old who received the Ad26.COV2.S COVID-19 vaccine or a placebo.

The genes are TRBV7-3 and TRBJ2-2; D is unclear. The length of the CDR3 is 11 residues. Germline V CDR1 and CDR2: SGHTA, FQGTGA. V lost 7 bases to trimming and J lost 4 bases, with 4 bases between them. The CDR3 DNA follows: TGTGCCAGCACCCTCACCGGGGAGCTGTTTTTT. It specifies CASTLTGELFF.

The chain has TRBV6-7 and TRBJ1-1; D is perhaps TRBD1 (6 bases). TRBV6-7 is labeled an ORF, and its function is uncertain. This CDR3 spans 12 amino acids. V was shortened by 10 bases and J by 5 bases, with 14 bases between the two germline ends. CDR3 region: CAISKRGTEAFF. The CDR3 DNA sequence: TGTGCCATTTCTAAGAGGGGGACTGAAGCTTTCTTT.

The chain is built from TRBV19 and TRBJ2-4; D gene unclear. Trimming shortened V by 7 bases and J by 7 bases, and 11 bases separated the two germline ends. The CDR3 length is 12 residues. Germline CDR1 is LNHDA and CDR2 is SQIVND (reference sequence). For the CDR3, the DNA is TGTGCCAGTATCGAGGTAGAGAACATTCAGTACTTC. Translating it yields CASIEVENIQYF.

The rearrangement uses TRBV3-1 (or the pseudogene TRBV3-2) and TRBJ2-7, with TRBD2 as a possible D gene (5 bases). Germline V gene data show CDR1 as LGHDT and CDR2 as YNNKEL (reference sequence). V was cut by 2 bases and J by 8 bases, with 13 bases left in between. This CDR3 spans 13 amino acids. The CDR3 coding sequence is TGTGCCAGCAGCCAACCCGGAGGATGGAAGCAGTACTTC. The encoded protein is CASSQPGGWKQYF.

This clone was counted once. The rearrangement uses TRBV28 and TRBJ2-5; 8 bases map to TRBD2. This CDR3 region has 17 residues. Germline lookup yields CDR1 MDHEN and CDR2 SYDVKM. V trimming: 3 bases; J trimming: 2 bases; junction bases outside the gene matches: 11. The CDR3: CASSFPHSGGLQETQYF. The CDR3 DNA follows: TGTGCCAGCAGTTTCCCCCACAGCGGGGGCCTTCAAGAGACCCAGTACTTC.

Comment on this clone: The same CDR3 also results from other DNA sequences found in this sample. The chain is built from TRBV9 and TRBJ1-3; no clear D. Deletions cut 2 bases from V and 1 base from J, with 4 bases between. The length of the CDR3 is 13 residues. Germline CDR1 is SGDLS and CDR2 is YYNGEE. For the CDR3, the DNA is TGTGCCAGCAGCGTCTCATCTGGAAACACCATATATTTT. It encodes CASSVSSGNTIYF.

The rearrangement uses TRBV7-3 and TRBJ2-1; 7 bases match TRBD2. CDR1 and CDR2 (germline): SGHTA, FQGTGA. V was clipped by 5 bases and J by 0 bases; unmatched bases: 7. The CDR3 extends over 16 amino acids. CDR3 coding DNA: TGTGCCAGCAGCCCACGTGGGAGGGGCTCCTACAATGAGCAGTTCTTC. Protein: CASSPRGRGSYNEQFF.

This clone was recorded once. This chain uses TRBV19 with TRBJ1-1; 7 nucleotides line up with TRBD1. The CDR3 has 15 amino acids. From germline, CDR1 is LNHDA and CDR2 SQIVND (reference sequence). V lost 5 bases, J lost 1 base, and 7 bases stayed unmatched. CDR3 DNA: TGTGCCAGTAGTCTAACCGGGACAGAGAACACTGAAGCTTTCTTT. Amino acids: CASSLTGTENTEAFF.